These 14 T cell receptor beta chains came from one sample sequenced in a study of vaccination and CD4 T cells after COVID-19. CD4+ T cells that had been cultured provided DNA sequenced with the Oncomine TCR Beta short-read assay. TCRdb reprocessed the PCR reads with MiXCR, giving one entry per CDR3 protein. Of roughly 21,000 distinct CDR3 sequences in the sample, around two thirds were seen once. Noted treatment: 10-day PBMC culture with coronavirus spike peptide pools or control peptides (ViraFEST assay). No antigen has been assigned to these receptors. The source was CD4+ T cells from blood, cultured in vitro, collected before SARS-CoV-2 vaccination. All receptors derive from a human donor who received a COVID-19 vaccine.

V is TRBV6-5 and J is TRBJ2-7; D remains unclear. V dropped 2 bases and J dropped 2 bases, with 10 bases sitting between them. CDR1 and CDR2 from the germline V gene are MNHEY and SVGAGI. The CDR3 spans 14 residues. Here the CDR3 reads CASSYVGQTYEQYF. The CDR3 coding sequence is TGTGCCAGCAGTTACGTCGGGCAGACCTACGAGCAGTACTTC.

V and J are TRBV6-1 and TRBJ1-5; 7 bases agree with TRBD1. CDR3 length: 15 amino acids. The V gene end was trimmed by 6 bases and the J gene end by 2 bases; junction bases not matched to a gene: 7. Germline V CDR1 and CDR2: MNHNS, SASEGT. The CDR3 DNA follows: TGTGCCAGCAGACCACAGGGGAGGGGCAATCAGCCCCAGCATTTT. Translated: CASRPQGRGNQPQHF.

The chain is built from TRBV20-1 and TRBJ2-7, with TRBD2 matching over 11 bases. The junction had 13 bases not matched to a gene; V was cut back by 4 bases and J by 5 bases. Germline V gene data show CDR1 as DFQATT and CDR2 as SNEGSKA (reference sequence). The length of the CDR3 is 16 residues. The CDR3 DNA follows: TGCAGTGCTATAAGACTAGCGGGGATCCCGGTCCACGAGCAGTACTTC. Translated: CSAIRLAGIPVHEQYF.

The chain joins TRBV30 to TRBJ1-1; no clear D. The ends were cut back, 2 bases at V and 5 bases at J, with 12 bases in the middle. Germline V gene sequence: CDR1 GTSNPN, CDR2 SVGIG (reference sequence). The CDR3 has 13 amino acids. The CDR3 loop is CAWSLRRETEAFF. CDR3 nucleotides: TGTGCCTGGAGTTTAAGACGGGAAACTGAAGCTTTCTTT.

The chain combines TRBV27 with TRBJ1-1; D is ambiguous. Germline CDR1 reads MNHEY; CDR2 reads SMNVEV (reference sequence). The V gene lost 1 base and the J gene lost 4 bases, with 7 bases spanning the gap. This CDR3 is built from 13 residues. As DNA, the CDR3 is TGTGCCAGCAGTTTATTGCTGGGCACTGAAGCTTTCTTT. Its protein product is CASSLLLGTEAFF.

The rearrangement links TRBV10-2 to TRBJ2-4; 7 bases match TRBD1. The J segment lost 0 bases and the V segment lost 2 bases, leaving 13 bases of the junction unmatched. CDR1 WSHSY and CDR2 SAAADI come from the germline V gene. The CDR3 covers 19 residues. This CDR3 reads CASSEPPARQGIAKNIQYF. The CDR3 DNA sequence: TGCGCCAGCAGTGAGCCCCCAGCCCGACAGGGAATAGCCAAAAACATTCAGTACTTC.

This clonotype was picked up a small number of times. The chain is built from TRBV10-3 and TRBJ2-5, with 10 bases aligning to TRBD1. CDR1 is ENHRY and CDR2 is SYGVKD in the germline V gene. V was pared by 8 bases and J by 2 bases, with 8 bases of the junction left unmatched. The CDR3 extends over 15 amino acids. Written as DNA, the CDR3 is TGTGCCATCGGGGGGGGACAGGGGTTTCAAGAGACCCAGTACTTC. Encoded protein: CAIGGGQGFQETQYF.

The rearrangement links TRBV11-2 to TRBJ1-1, with D possibly being TRBD1 (5 bases). Germline assignment: CDR1 SGHAT and CDR2 FQNNGV. V lost 5 bases, J lost 5 bases, and 21 bases lay in between. This CDR3 has 16 amino acids. CDR3 nucleotides: TGTGCCAGCAGCCCCCATCGGGTGCGGTGGGGGACTGAAGCTTTCTTT. This encodes CASSPHRVRWGTEAFF.

This clonotype appeared a few times. The chain joins TRBV20-1 to TRBJ1-6, with TRBD1 matching 8 bases. The trim removed 0 bases at V and 10 bases at J, leaving 5 bases unmatched. The CDR3 runs 14 residues. Germline V lookup: CDR1 DFQATT, CDR2 SNEGSKA (reference sequence). Written as DNA, the CDR3 is TGCAGTGCTAGAGATCAGGGGGCCTACTCACCCCTCCACTTT. Translated: CSARDQGAYSPLHF.

The chain employs TRBV24-1 and TRBJ2-5, with D perhaps matching TRBD1 (6 bases). The V gene lost 5 bases and the J gene lost 9 bases, with 21 bases spanning the gap. CDR1 is KGHDR, CDR2 SFDVKD, per germline. This CDR3 is built from 15 residues. The CDR3 region is CATSGTTGPIEAQYF. In DNA form, the CDR3 reads TGTGCCACCAGTGGAACCACAGGGCCCATTGAGGCCCAGTACTTC.

The chain uses TRBV21-1 and TRBJ1-2; TRBD1 is the table's D call, not checked against the DNA. TRBV21-1 is a pseudogene. The CDR3 extends over 17 amino acids. Here the CDR3 DNA reads TGTGCCAGCAGCAGGGAGAGAGGACAGTTGAGAGATTATGGCTACACCTTC. Encoded protein: CASSRERGQLRDYGYTF.

In regard to this clonotype: The CDR3 end shows no conserved phenylalanine or tryptophan, and so a read error is likely. The chain employs TRBV24-1 and TRBJ2-5, with D perhaps TRBD1 (6 bases). The CDR3 loop spans 13 amino acids. The germline V and J ends were trimmed by 3 bases and 5 bases, with 9 bases remaining between them. CDR1 is KGHDR, CDR2 SFDVKD, per germline. As DNA, the CDR3 is TGTGCCACCAGTGATACAGGGCTGGAGACCCAGTACTCC. This sequence encodes CATSDTGLETQYS.

The chain joins TRBV21-1 to TRBJ1-6; the table calls TRBD1, which could not be checked here. TRBV21-1 is flagged as a pseudogene. CDR3 length: 17 residues. Here the CDR3 reads CASSKQPSGVEDSPLHF. Here the CDR3 DNA reads TGTGCCAGCAGCAAACAGCCGTCCGGGGTCGAAGATTCACCCCTCCACTTT.

The gene calls are TRBV20-1 and TRBJ1-5; the D is unclear. The CDR3 spans 15 residues. Germline values: CDR1 DFQATT, CDR2 SNEGSKA (reference sequence). V was cut by 3 bases and J by 0 bases, with 12 bases left in between. This CDR3 is CSASTGQHSNQPQHF. CDR3 in DNA: TGCAGTGCTAGTACTGGCCAACATAGCAATCAGCCCCAGCATTTT.